A selection of T cell receptor beta chains follows, all from one sample in a study of memory CD4+ T cells and cytomegalovirus serostatus. Method: immunoSEQ multiplex PCR; TCRdb's copy keeps in-frame clones and lacks some. The sample yields over 40,000 clones, roughly 77% seen once. The sequencing input was memory CD4+ T cells from blood. Receptors originate from an adult in good health and CMV-seronegative. The CDR3 runs from the conserved cysteine through the conserved F or W. A D gene is named only where the DNA matches it firmly. Clone sizes are given selectively: once, few, many, or a class where the clone is expanded.

V,D,J,size,CDR3,DNA
TRBV5-1,TRBD2,TRBJ2-5,NA,CASSLGTSGGAETQYF,TGCGCCAGCAGCTTGGGGACTAGCGGGGGGGCAGAGACCCAGTACTTC
TRBV4-2,NA,TRBJ2-5,once,CASSQETSRGDLQETQYF,TGTGCCAGCAGCCAAGAAACCAGCCGAGGGGATCTCCAAGAGACCCAGTACTTC
TRBV10-3,NA,TRBJ2-5,NA,CAISLQGSKETQYF,TGTGCCATCAGTCTCCAGGGGTCGAAAGAGACCCAGTACTTC
TRBV7-2,NA,TRBJ2-3,NA,CASTETSATDTQYF,TGTGCCAGCACCGAGACTTCTGCCACAGATACGCAGTATTTT
TRBV5-1,NA,TRBJ1-1,NA,CASSLAEQGNAEAFF,TGCGCCAGCAGCTTGGCCGAGCAGGGGAACGCTGAAGCTTTCTTT
TRBV18,NA,TRBJ2-3,NA,CASRKGLSTDTQYF,TGTGCCAGCCGTAAAGGGCTAAGCACAGATACGCAGTATTTT
TRBV5-1,TRBD1,TRBJ2-7,once,CASSWDRGYYEQYF,TGCGCCAGTTCCTGGGACAGGGGATACTACGAGCAGTACTTC
TRBV29-1,NA,TRBJ2-7,NA,CSVSGPTPYEQYF,TGCAGCGTGTCCGGGCCAACACCCTACGAGCAGTACTTC
TRBV5-4,NA,TRBJ1-2,NA,CASSLARDYGYTF,TGTGCCAGCAGCTTGGCCAGGGATTATGGCTACACCTTC
TRBV7-8,TRBD2,TRBJ2-3,NA,CASSLGLAGDTQYF,TGTGCCAGCAGCTTGGGATTAGCGGGAGATACGCAGTATTTT
TRBV4-2,TRBD1,TRBJ2-3,NA,CASSRSAGGSVADTQYF,TGTGCCAGCAGCCGCAGCGCAGGGGGCAGTGTGGCAGATACGCAGTATTTT
TRBV30,NA,TRBJ2-1,NA,CASTRTYNEQFF,TGTGCCTCAACCCGGACTTACAATGAGCAGTTCTTC
TRBV19,NA,TRBJ1-6,NA,CASSTETTVNNSPLHF,TGTGCCAGTAGTACCGAAACGACAGTTAATAATTCACCCCTCCACTTT
TRBV7-8,NA,TRBJ2-1,once,CASSPRGRAVSSYNEQFF,TGTGCCAGCAGCCCCCGGGGGCGGGCAGTTAGCTCCTACAATGAGCAGTTCTTC
TRBV10-2,NA,TRBJ2-7,NA,CASSFFGGYEQYF,TGCGCCAGCAGCTTCTTCGGGGGCTACGAGCAGTACTTC
TRBV30,TRBD1,TRBJ1-1,NA,CAWSALGQSNTEAFF,TGTGCCTGGAGTGCCTTGGGACAGTCGAACACTGAAGCTTTCTTT
TRBV11-2,NA,TRBJ1-3,few,CASSLVRRSSGNTIYF,TGTGCCAGCAGCTTAGTCCGTCGGAGCTCTGGAAACACCATATATTTT
TRBV9,NA,TRBJ1-2,NA,CASSAQANYGYTF,TGTGCCAGCAGCGCACAGGCTAACTATGGCTACACCTTC
TRBV19,NA,TRBJ1-4,NA,CASSYTGTGEKLFF,TGTGCCAGTAGTTATACAGGGACTGGTGAAAAACTGTTTTTT
TRBV21-1,NA,TRBJ1-4,medium-sized,CASSVRDRDEKLFF,TGTGCCAGCAGCGTCCGGGACAGGGATGAAAAACTGTTTTTT
TRBV15,NA,TRBJ2-7,NA,CATSRDVSSRSEQYF,TGTGCCACCAGCAGAGATGTAAGTTCACGCTCCGAGCAGTACTTC
TRBV7-2,NA,TRBJ1-6,NA,CASSFGQQNSPLHF,TGTGCCAGCAGCTTTGGACAGCAGAATTCACCCCTCCACTTT
TRBV5-1,NA,TRBJ2-5,NA,CASSSGPGNQETQYF,TGCGCCAGCAGCTCAGGCCCGGGAAACCAAGAGACCCAGTACTTC
TRBV5-1,TRBD1,TRBJ1-6,NA,CASSWVGGDSPLHF,TGCGCCAGCAGCTGGGTAGGGGGCGATTCACCCCTCCACTTT
TRBV2,TRBD2,TRBJ2-7,NA,CASKTSGGLSYEQYF,TGTGCCAGCAAAACTAGCGGGGGACTTTCCTACGAGCAGTACTTC
TRBV14,NA,TRBJ1-1,NA,CASSQVGGYTEAFF,TGTGCCAGCAGCCAGGTTGGGGGGTACACTGAAGCTTTCTTT
TRBV19,TRBD1,TRBJ2-3,NA,CARTGGTDTQYF,TGTGCCAGGACAGGGGGCACAGATACGCAGTATTTT
TRBV7-2,NA,TRBJ2-5,NA,CASSSLWVQPEETQYF,TGTGCCAGCAGCTCCCTTTGGGTACAGCCTGAAGAGACCCAGTACTTC
TRBV5-1,NA,TRBJ1-2,once,CASSLEGRTYTF,TGCGCCAGCAGCTTGGAGGGCAGGACCTACACCTTC
TRBV30,TRBD1,TRBJ2-7,once,CAWSGDRSNEQYF,TGTGCCTGGAGTGGGGACAGGAGCAACGAGCAGTACTTC
TRBV5-1,NA,TRBJ2-5,NA,CASSSTGALGETQYF,TGCGCCAGCAGCTCCACCGGCGCTCTCGGGGAGACCCAGTACTTC
TRBV7-3,NA,TRBJ2-1,NA,CASSLNNNEQFF,TGTGCCAGCAGCTTAAATAACAATGAGCAGTTCTTC